This section outlines one T cell receptor beta chain sequence together with its context. The antigen remains unidentified. The data are from a study of regulatory T cells in long-lasting Graves disease. Across the whole study: Those Graves' patients who were newly diagnosed had been on antithyroid drugs under 3 months. General study findings and limits: Shared public clonotypes totalled about 2,800 in persistent patients, compared with about 960 in new patients.

Germline CDR1 and CDR2: SGHVS and FNYEAQ. With 5 bases removed from V and 4 bases from J, the gap between germline ends came to 17 bases. The CDR3 extends over 16 amino acids. Assembly of TCR beta libraries relied on iRepertoire HTBI primers together with Arm-PCR of CDR3 regions. TCRdb redid the calling of the multiplex PCR reads with MiXCR, one entry per CDR3 protein. The table records a few hundred thousand distinct CDR3 sequences, over 12% of them present only once. Specified time point: newly diagnosed GD, antithyroid drugs for less than 3 months. The TCR library was made from RNA extracted from PBMCs. In addition, the sample was reused for a study of T cells in Graves' hyperthyroidism and ophthalmopathy. This second study says: When the TCR CDR3 underwent first-round RT-PCR, the HTBI primer set was used. Expanded thyroid clonotypes (above 0.001) were mostly also found in blood.

This rearrangement joins TRBV7-6 to TRBJ2-2; the D call may be TRBD1 or TRBD2 (6 bases each). Specimen: peripheral blood mononuclear cells (PBMCs), collected at new diagnosis, from a patient treated with antithyroid drugs. The receptor was isolated from a woman between 40 and 50 years old with Graves disease. The CDR3 DNA sequence: TGTGCCAGCAGCGCCAGGGCTGGGGGGCCCACCGGGGAGCTGTTTTTT. Residues: CASSARAGGPTGELFF.